Listed below are T cell receptor beta chains from one sample, sequenced in a study of shared clonotypes between healthy human individuals. The protocol was immunoSEQ multiplex PCR, while the TCRdb copy is restricted to in-frame clones and leaves out a portion. The sample has fewer than 3 million clones; approximately 90% are singletons. Material for sequencing was naive CD4+ T cells from PBMCs. The receptors stem from a man aged 18-30 years in good health. Some clones in this sample may be carry-over from other donors' samples. Both conserved end residues are trimmed from each CDR3. Each record gives: V gene, J gene, D gene, CDR3 protein. A D gene is named only where the DNA matches it firmly.

TRBV18,TRBJ1-2,TRBD1,ASSRTIQGGSNYGYT
TRBV7-2,TRBJ2-5,TRBD1,ASSLAGTGYQETQY
TRBV6-5,TRBJ2-7,.,ASSGDTYEQY
TRBV18,TRBJ2-7,.,ASSPPFGIGYEQY
TRBV7-9,TRBJ1-1,TRBD1,ASSRDRWDTEAF
TRBV7-9,TRBJ1-5,TRBD1,ASSHTGDRGIPHQPQH
TRBV6-5,TRBJ2-7,.,ASSYSPSSYEQY
TRBV2,TRBJ2-2,.,ASAGQFPGELF
TRBV9,TRBJ1-1,.,ASSVVSSEKAF
TRBV7-9,TRBJ1-3,.,ASSLEQGDTIY
TRBV11-3,TRBJ2-5,TRBD2,ASSSGLAGGGETQY
TRBV28,TRBJ1-5,.,ATSVSGRNQPQH
TRBV5-6,TRBJ2-1,TRBD2,ASSFLVLRGGLSDEQF
TRBV5-8,TRBJ2-2,.,ASSLVVASHGELF
TRBV6-5,TRBJ2-7,TRBD1,ASSTGQGRGEQY
TRBV29-1,TRBJ2-1,.,SVVARLVHNEQF
TRBV7-9,TRBJ2-7,.,ASCRDRSSYEQY
TRBV6-6,TRBJ2-5,TRBD2,ASSRLAGGGETQY
TRBV30,TRBJ2-6,TRBD1,AWTRQGVGANVLT
TRBV5-1,TRBJ2-1,.,ATHRDNGRNEQF
TRBV5-4,TRBJ2-7,TRBD2,ASSPRRVAGGLEQY
TRBV7-3,TRBJ2-7,.,ASSLKGGSNSYEQY
TRBV7-3,TRBJ2-1,TRBD2,ASSSGTSGYNEQF
TRBV10-3,TRBJ2-3,TRBD2,AISDVKAGGPADTQY
TRBV19,TRBJ1-3,.,ASEAGTIY
TRBV7-9,TRBJ1-4,TRBD1,ASSFGQGNEKLF
TRBV7-3,TRBJ2-3,TRBD2,ASSLGTSGGTGVTQY
TRBV27,TRBJ1-5,TRBD1,ASSPGGRGNQPQH